This is a list of T cell receptor beta chains from one sample in a study of T-cell reconstitution after alpha-beta-depleted transplantation in children. Using its own MiXCR run on the PCR reads, TCRdb lists one record per CDR3 protein. In the table there are approximately 230,000 distinct CDR3 sequences, roughly a quarter of which are singletons. The specimen was PBMCs, mostly from graft donor cells, collected 360 days after TCRalphabeta/CD19-depleted stem cell transplant. The receptors derive from a female patient aged 2-9 years who had a stem cell transplant for congenital amegakaryocytic thrombocytopenia, so the T cells may come from the graft donor. The CDR3 runs from the conserved cysteine through the conserved F or W. The D gene is left open where the match is weak. Clone size appears in some rows only: once, few, many, or a class for an expanded clone.

J gene,clone size,D gene,V gene,CDR3 DNA,CDR3 protein
TRBJ1-5,.,TRBD1,TRBV20-1,TGCAGTGCTCCGGGACAGGGGTCTCAGCCCCAGCATTTT,CSAPGQGSQPQHF
TRBJ2-7,few,.,TRBV20-1,TGCAGTGTAAGTTTGGACATCGCCTACGAGCAGTACTTC,CSVSLDIAYEQYF
TRBJ2-7,.,.,TRBV28,TGTGCCAGCAGTTTCAAAACCTACGAGCAGTACTTC,CASSFKTYEQYF
TRBJ2-1,.,.,TRBV12-3/TRBV12-4,TGTGCCAGCGGTCGATATGCGGGGCGTTACTACAATGAGCAGTTCTTC,CASGRYAGRYYNEQFF
TRBJ1-2,.,.,TRBV7-9,TGTGCCAGCAGCTTAGTTGGGCCCTATGGCTACACCTTC,CASSLVGPYGYTF
TRBJ1-2,.,.,TRBV29-1,TGCAGCGTTGTTGGACAGTCCTATGGCTACACCTTC,CSVVGQSYGYTF
TRBJ2-2,few,.,TRBV5-1,TGCGCCAGCAGCCGGGGTTTAGCAGGGAAGGCCGGGGAGCTGTTTTTT,CASSRGLAGKAGELFF
TRBJ2-1,few,TRBD2,TRBV12-3/TRBV12-4,TGTGCCAGCACCCTACATCGGGGGGGCTCCTACAATGAGCAGTTCTTC,CASTLHRGGSYNEQFF
TRBJ1-5,few,TRBD1,TRBV6-2/TRBV6-3,TGTGCCAGCTCTGCCGGGACAGGGGGCGTGGGGAAGGCTAGCAATCAGCCCCAGCATTTT,CASSAGTGGVGKASNQPQHF
TRBJ1-1,few,.,TRBV19,TGTGCCAGTAGTATTGGTTGGGGCGGCCCAAACACTGAAGCTTTCTTT,CASSIGWGGPNTEAFF
TRBJ1-5,few,TRBD1,TRBV9,TGTGCCAGCAGCCTAGGGGGGACAGTAAATCAGCCCCAGCATTTT,CASSLGGTVNQPQHF
TRBJ2-1,few,.,TRBV29-1,TGCAGCGTTGAAACCGGGCATGAGCAGTTCTTC,CSVETGHEQFF
TRBJ1-2,.,.,TRBV4-1,TGCGCCAGCAGCCAGGACGGACAGAACTATGGCTACACCTTC,CASSQDGQNYGYTF
TRBJ2-1,many,TRBD2,TRBV11-2,TGTGCCAGCAGCTTTAATAGCGGGACTTACAATGAGCAGTTCTTC,CASSFNSGTYNEQFF
TRBJ2-7,many,.,TRBV10-3,TGTGCCGCCAGGGGCTCCCCCTCCTACGAGCAGTACTTC,CAARGSPSYEQYF
TRBJ1-4,.,TRBD1,TRBV7-9,TGTGCCAGCAGCGAGCGGACAGGGGAGTTCGGCGAAAAACTGTTTTTT,CASSERTGEFGEKLFF
TRBJ2-5,.,.,TRBV18,TGTGCCAGCTCACCTTCGCAGGGTGGCGAGACCCAGTACTTC,CASSPSQGGETQYF
TRBJ2-7,few,.,TRBV28,TGTGCCAGCAGTTCGAGGACAGCTGGGAACTACGAGCAGTACTTC,CASSSRTAGNYEQYF
TRBJ2-1,many,TRBD1,TRBV12-3/TRBV12-4,TGTGCCAGCAGCAATACAGGGGAATTAGGCTATGAGCAGTTCTTC,CASSNTGELGYEQFF
TRBJ2-7,few,.,TRBV20-1,TGCAGTGCTAGAGATCTTTACCGGGAAGAGCGCGAGCAGTACTTC,CSARDLYREEREQYF
TRBJ2-7,.,.,TRBV11-1,TGTGCCAGCAGCTTAGTCGGTGAGGGTCAGTACTTC,CASSLVGEGQYF
TRBJ2-2,few,TRBD2,TRBV12-3/TRBV12-4,TGTGCCAGCAGTCCAAGCGGGGGGGCGAATACCGGGGAGCTGTTTTTT,CASSPSGGANTGELFF
TRBJ2-5,.,.,TRBV27,TGTGCCAGCAGTCCCACTGGTCCGCACCAAGAGACCCAGTACTTC,CASSPTGPHQETQYF
TRBJ2-3,few,.,TRBV6-6,TGTGCCAGCAGTTCTGACCGCACAGATACGCAGTATTTT,CASSSDRTDTQYF
TRBJ1-5,few,.,TRBV4-1,TGCGCCAGCAGCCAAGATCACAGGAATCAGCCCCAGCATTTT,CASSQDHRNQPQHF
TRBJ2-1,few,.,TRBV5-1,TGCGCCAGCAGCTTTTTGCCAGGGACGGCTGAGCAGTTCTTC,CASSFLPGTAEQFF
TRBJ2-1,.,TRBD2,TRBV20-1,TGCAGTGCCAGTGACCATAGCGGGATACCCTACAATGAGCAGTTCTTC,CSASDHSGIPYNEQFF
TRBJ1-5,once,.,TRBV28,TGTGCCAGCAGTTTAGGCGGGGGGCAAATTGGGACCCAGCATTTT,CASSLGGGQIGTQHF
TRBJ2-7,once,.,TRBV13,TGTGCCAGCACTGCGGGACCTTACTCCTACGAGCAGTACTTC,CASTAGPYSYEQYF
TRBJ1-2,.,TRBD1,TRBV6-6,TGTGCCAGCAGACGGGGACAGGCGGATGGCTACACCTTC,CASRRGQADGYTF
TRBJ2-1,few,TRBD2,TRBV7-7,TGTGCCAGCAGCTCGCGGGCGGGAGGCCACAATGAGCAGTTCTTC,CASSSRAGGHNEQFF
TRBJ2-7,.,TRBD2,TRBV29-1,TGCAGCGTTGCCCAGCGGGAGTCAGGGGAGCAGTACTTC,CSVAQRESGEQYF